The 26 T cell receptor beta chains in this list originate from one sample, sequenced in a study of OX40 agonist ivuxolimab in advanced cancers. The protocol was immunoSEQ multiplex PCR, while the TCRdb copy is restricted to in-frame clones and leaves out a portion. The sample consists of roughly 43,000 clones, 82% of them appearing once. The sample was CD4+ or CD8+ T cells sorted from blood, taken in a trial of the OX40 agonist ivuxolimab. All receptors derive from an adult with an advanced solid tumor such as melanoma, head and neck, liver or kidney cancer.

This clone has only a few counts. V gene TRBV30 combines with J gene TRBJ1-6, with TRBD1 matching 8 bases. CDR3 length: 15 residues. After removal of 3 bases from V and 9 bases from J, the junction contained 10 bases not matched to a gene. Germline CDR1 is GTSNPN and CDR2 is SVGIG (reference sequence). In DNA, the CDR3 is TGTGCCTGGAGAACCCAGGGGGCTGATAGTTCACCCCTCCACTTT. Protein sequence: CAWRTQGADSSPLHF.

The chain couples TRBV5-4 to TRBJ2-7; D is unclear. Germline CDR1 reads SGHNT; CDR2 reads YYREEE (reference sequence). CDR3 length: 13 amino acids. Trimming took 4 bases from V and 8 from J, leaving 16 bases between them. CDR3 coding DNA: TGTGCCAGCAGCACCACCGTCTCCGGACAGCAGTACTTC. This translates into CASSTTVSGQQYF.

This clone was seen a handful of times. CDR3 bases: TGCGCCAGCAGCCAAGATCAGGTGGGGGAAGCTTTCTTT. Translated, it gives CASSQDQVGEAFF. This sequence joins TRBV4-1 and TRBJ1-1, with D hard to call. V lost 0 bases, J lost 8 bases, and 10 bases lay in between. CDR3 size: 13 residues. In germline, CDR1 is MGHRA, CDR2 YSYEKL.

The CDR3 region is CASSISTSWETQYF. The DNA of the CDR3 is TGTGCCAGTAGTATCTCTACTAGCTGGGAGACCCAGTACTTC. The V gene is TRBV19, the J gene TRBJ2-5; possibly TRBD2 for D (6 bases). Trimming stripped 3 bases from V and 5 bases from J, with 13 bases between. Per the germline V gene, CDR1 is LNHDA and CDR2 is SQIVND (reference sequence). CDR3 length: 14 residues.

The table lists this clone with a count of one. V usage is TRBV21-1 and J usage is TRBJ2-7. TRBV21-1 is a recognized pseudogene. CDR3 size: 14 residues. The CDR3 nucleotides read TGTGCCAGGGATGTCGCCCCGGCCTCCTACGAGCAGTACTTC. Translating gives CARDVAPASYEQYF.

The chain has TRBV28 and TRBJ1-2; D not certain. Trimming took off 8 bases at V and 4 bases at J, with 14 bases between the two ends. The CDR3 extends over 13 amino acids. Germline V gene sequence: CDR1 MDHEN, CDR2 SYDVKM. The CDR3 loop reads CASSGSKIYGYTF. The CDR3 bases are TGTGCCAGCTCGGGTAGTAAGATCTATGGCTACACCTTC.

The V gene is TRBV6-1, the J gene TRBJ1-1, with 8 bases matching TRBD1. Losses at the gene ends were 4 bases for V and 3 bases for J; bases not matched to a gene: 4. Germline CDR1 MNHNS, CDR2 SASEGT. The CDR3 covers 14 residues. The DNA for the CDR3 is TGTGCCAGCAGTGTAGGGGGACAGGACACTGAAGCTTTCTTT. Protein: CASSVGGQDTEAFF.

The rearrangement joins TRBV19 to TRBJ1-4; possible D gene TRBD1, 6 bases. The CDR3 is 14 residues long. The germline gives CDR1 LNHDA, CDR2 SQIVND (reference sequence). V was clipped by 3 bases and J by 7 bases, with 12 bases between them. The CDR3: CASSIQGLPEKLFF. The CDR3 DNA is TGTGCCAGTAGTATTCAGGGGCTACCTGAAAAACTGTTTTTT.

This clone turned up a few times. V usage is TRBV18 and J usage is TRBJ2-5; the D is unclear. CDR3 size: 12 residues. V lost 5 bases and J 2 bases, leaving 6 bases between the germline ends. CDR1 and CDR2 (germline): KGHSH, LQKENI. In nucleotides, the CDR3 is TGTGCCAGCTCATCTTTTCAAGAGACCCAGTACTTC. This gives the protein CASSSFQETQYF.

The J gene is TRBJ2-2, the V gene TRBV4-3; D unresolved. The V gene lost 0 bases and the J gene lost 7 bases, with 3 bases spanning the gap. The CDR3 runs 12 residues. CDR1 and CDR2 from the germline V gene are LGHNA and YSLEER. The CDR3 is CASSQDIGELFF. In DNA form, the CDR3 reads TGCGCCAGCAGCCAAGATATCGGGGAGCTGTTTTTT.

The chain uses TRBV11-2 and TRBJ1-2, with D possibly being TRBD1 (6 bases). The V gene's germline CDR1 is SGHAT and CDR2 FQNNGV. The CDR3 contains 12 residues. The V and J ends lost 10 bases and 4 bases respectively, with 13 bases between them. The CDR3 coding sequence is TGTGCCACCCGACAGGAGGCCTATGGCTACACCTTC. Amino acid sequence: CATRQEAYGYTF.

The rearrangement joins TRBV30 to TRBJ1-1; D call uncertain. The germline gives CDR1 GTSNPN, CDR2 SVGIG (reference sequence). This CDR3 region has 14 residues. The V end was cut by 2 bases, the J end by 1 base, with 11 bases between. In nucleotides, the CDR3 is TGTGCCTGGAGTCGGAGACGGAGGAACACTGAAGCTTTCTTT. This gives the protein CAWSRRRRNTEAFF. Drawing the rest from reference TRBV30 and TRBJ1-1, the complete variable domain is SQTIHQWPATLVQPVGSPLSLECTVEGTSNPNLYWYRQAAGRGLQLLFYSVGIGQISSEVPQNLSASRPQDRQFILSSKKLLLSDSGFYLCAWSRRRRNTEAFFGQGTRLTVV.

The rearrangement links TRBV7-9 to TRBJ2-3; D is possibly TRBD2 (6 bases). The CDR3 has 15 amino acids. Germline CDR1 is SEHNR and CDR2 is FQNEAQ (reference sequence). Trimming removed 5 bases at V and 3 bases at J, with 15 bases between. CDR3 sequence reads: CASSETSLSTDTQYF. DNA for the CDR3: TGTGCCAGCAGCGAGACTAGTTTATCAACAGATACGCAGTATTTT. Together with reference TRBV7-9 and TRBJ2-3, the CDR3 gives the full variable domain: DTGVSQNPRHKITKRGQNVTFRCDPISEHNRLYWYRQTLGQGPEFLTYFQNEAQLEKSRLLSDRFSAERPKGSFSTLEIQRTEQGDSAMYLCASSETSLSTDTQYFGPGTRLTVL.

The count of this clone is one. The chain uses TRBV27 and TRBJ1-5, with D perhaps matching TRBD1 (5 bases). From germline, CDR1 is MNHEY and CDR2 SMNVEV (reference sequence). There are 14 residues in the CDR3. The V gene lost 7 bases and the J gene lost 0 bases, with 10 bases spanning the gap. The CDR3 region has the DNA TGTGCCAGCATGACAGTAAATAGCAATCAGCCCCAGCATTTT. Translating it yields CASMTVNSNQPQHF.

This clone has a single count. The V gene is TRBV10-3, the J gene TRBJ2-3; D is perhaps TRBD1 (6 bases). Trimming took off 6 bases at V and 6 bases at J, with 13 bases between the two ends. Germline CDR1 ENHRY, CDR2 SYGVKD. The CDR3 is made up of 13 amino acids. As DNA, the CDR3 is TGTGCCATCAGCCGTTCAGGGGCGGATACGCAGTATTTT. Translating it yields CAISRSGADTQYF.

This chain uses TRBV28 with TRBJ2-7, with 7 bases that match TRBD1. Germline assignment: CDR1 MDHEN and CDR2 SYDVKM. J gave up 0 bases and V 6 bases, and 8 bases lay outside the gene matches. The length of the CDR3 is 15 residues. This chain's CDR3 is CASSLTGASSYEQYF. The CDR3 coding sequence is TGTGCCAGCAGCCTAACAGGGGCGAGCTCCTACGAGCAGTACTTC.

This chain uses TRBV15 with TRBJ2-1; 11 bases are a match to TRBD2. This CDR3 is built from 16 residues. The V gene's germline CDR1 is LNHNV and CDR2 YYDKDF (reference sequence). The junction had 2 bases not matched to a gene; V was cut back by 0 bases and J by 4 bases. The CDR3: CATSRDLAGGYNEQFF. The CDR3 DNA reads TGTGCCACCAGCAGAGATCTAGCGGGGGGTTACAATGAGCAGTTCTTC.

This chain connects TRBV10-3 to TRBJ1-2; TRBD1 aligns across 9 bases. Per germline, CDR1 ENHRY and CDR2 SYGVKD. V dropped 10 bases and J dropped 13; count of bases not matched to a gene: 16. The CDR3 runs 13 residues. The CDR3 nucleotides read TGTGCCACCGCCTATAGGACAGGGGAGTCGGGCACCTTC. Translation gives CATAYRTGESGTF.

This chain uses TRBV9 with TRBJ1-3; the match to TRBD1 covers 7 bases. The CDR3 spans 16 residues. The V and J ends lost 3 bases and 3 bases, in that order; junction bases with no gene match: 9. Looked up from germline, CDR1 is SGDLS and CDR2 is YYNGEE. The CDR3 region has the DNA TGTGCCAGCAGCGAAGGGGGCGCGGGGGGTGGAAACACCATATATTTT. Translated: CASSEGGAGGGNTIYF.

V and J are TRBV28 and TRBJ2-7; tentatively, D is TRBD1 (5 bases). CDR1 is MDHEN, CDR2 SYDVKM, per germline. Trimming took off 5 bases at V and 7 bases at J, with 24 bases between the two ends. The CDR3 has 16 amino acids. CDR3 DNA sequence: TGTGCCAGCAGTCCCCCTTCTTTTGGGGCGGCCCGGGAGCAGTACTTC. Translated, it gives CASSPPSFGAAREQYF.

By its share, this clone is medium-sized. The genes are TRBV6-1 and TRBJ1-5; weak D call: TRBD1 (5 bases). This CDR3 has 15 residues. V was cut by 7 bases and J by 7 bases, with 20 bases left in between. Germline V CDR1 and CDR2: MNHNS, SASEGT. CDR3 nucleotide sequence: TGTGCCAGCACCCCCTGGGGGAGTTCAGGGCAGCCCCAGCATTTT. As protein: CASTPWGSSGQPQHF.

The chain combines TRBV7-2 with TRBJ1-2, with unresolved D. V lost 1 base to trimming and J lost 0 bases, with 6 bases between them. This CDR3 region has 14 residues. Per the germline V gene, CDR1 is SGHTA and CDR2 is FQGNSA. CDR3 amino acids: CASSLGPTNYGYTF. CDR3 bases: TGTGCCAGCAGCTTAGGGCCAACTAACTATGGCTACACCTTC.

The chain joins TRBV4-2 to TRBJ1-4; D call uncertain. Germline lookup yields CDR1 LGHNA and CDR2 YNFKEQ. Deletions cut 0 bases from V and 8 bases from J, with 13 bases between. The CDR3 extends over 15 amino acids. The CDR3 reads CASSQDGLMSEKLFF. The CDR3 DNA follows: TGTGCCAGCAGCCAAGATGGACTCATGTCGGAAAAACTGTTTTTT.

On this clone: One end of the junction does not line up with germline, which may come from a read error. This chain connects TRBV29-1 to TRBJ1-2, with D hard to call. CDR1 is SQVTM, CDR2 ANQGSEA, per germline. There are 12 residues in the CDR3. This CDR3 is CSVEGLEDGYTF. In DNA, the CDR3 is TGCAGCGTCGAAGGGTTGGAAGATGGCTACACCTTC.

This sequence joins TRBV12-5 and TRBJ1-2; no definite D call. V lost 5 bases and J 3 bases, leaving 13 bases between the germline ends. The CDR3 is made up of 14 amino acids. Germline CDR1 LGHNT, CDR2 FRNRAP. CDR3 region: CASGPTGTYYGYTF. The CDR3 DNA reads as TGTGCTAGTGGTCCCACGGGAACCTACTATGGCTACACCTTC.

The chain has TRBV10-2 and TRBJ2-1; 8 nucleotides align to TRBD2. The CDR3 runs 13 residues. CDR1 is WSHSY and CDR2 is SAAADI in the germline V gene. Unmatched junction bases numbered 4, after V lost 5 bases and J lost 7 bases. CDR3 sequence: CASSRSGANEQFF. DNA for the CDR3: TGCGCCAGCAGTCGTAGCGGGGCAAATGAGCAGTTCTTC.